These 26 T cell receptor beta chains came from one sample sequenced in a study of neurological immune-mediated disorders. TCRdb independently ran MiXCR on the 5' RACE reads; one entry per CDR3 protein. The table records tens of thousands of distinct CDR3 sequences, less than 12% of them present only once. Time point meaning: longitudinal time-point 1 (baseline). The sample consisted of PBMCs. Receptor source: a middle-aged woman in good health.

In regard to this clonotype: The junction shows a germline mismatch at one end, possibly a read error. The rearrangement links TRBV7-2 to TRBJ2-7, with D tentatively TRBD2 (5 bases). Per germline, CDR1 SGHTA and CDR2 FQGNSA. This CDR3 is built from 13 residues. The CDR3 reads CASRRTAIYEKYF. The CDR3 nucleotides are TGTGCCAGCAGGAGGACTGCTATCTACGAGAAGTACTTC. Together with reference TRBV7-2 and TRBJ2-7, the CDR3 gives the full variable domain: GAGVSQSPSNKVTEKGKDVELRCDPISGHTALYWYRQSLGQGLEFLIYFQGNSAPDKSGLPSDRFSAERTGGSVSTLTIQRTQQEDSAVYLCASRRTAIYEKYFGPGTRLTVT.

This clonotype has a count of ten or more. V is TRBV6-6 and J is TRBJ1-5, with 7 bases fitting TRBD1. V shed 2 bases, J shed 4 bases, and the junction held 2 bases outside the gene matches. There are 14 residues in the CDR3. The germline V gene encodes CDR1 MNHNY and CDR2 SVGAGI (reference sequence). CDR3 sequence reads: CASSYRGQNQPQHF. The CDR3 DNA follows: TGTGCCAGCAGTTACAGGGGGCAAAATCAGCCCCAGCATTTT.

This clonotype was counted ten times or more. The chain couples TRBV20-1 to TRBJ1-1; 12 bases line up with TRBD1. This CDR3 comprises 14 residues. J lost 7 bases, V lost 5 bases, and 8 bases had no gene match. Per germline, CDR1 DFQATT and CDR2 SNEGSKA (reference sequence). For the CDR3, the DNA is TGCAGTGCTGTCCGGGACAGGGGGCCACTTGAAGCTTTCTTT. Translated, it gives CSAVRDRGPLEAFF.

At least ten counts were recorded for this clonotype. This rearrangement joins TRBV7-2 to TRBJ2-7, with 9 positions matching TRBD2. The trim removed 6 bases at V and 0 bases at J, leaving 6 bases unmatched. The CDR3 extends over 15 amino acids. Looked up from germline, CDR1 is SGHTA and CDR2 is FQGNSA. The CDR3, as DNA: TGTGCCAGCAGTCACAGCGGGAGGAGCTCCTACGAGCAGTACTTC. Translation gives CASSHSGRSSYEQYF.

This clonotype was seen ten or more times. This chain joins TRBV6-5 and TRBJ1-2; TRBD1 is a possible D gene (5 bases). The V gene lost 8 bases and the J gene lost 6 bases, with 13 bases spanning the gap. In germline, CDR1 is MNHEY, CDR2 SVGAGI. The CDR3 sequence is 12 residues long. CDR3 DNA sequence: TGTGCCAGCGGCGGGACTGCCCATGGCTACACCTTC. This translates into CASGGTAHGYTF.

This clonotype was recorded at least ten times. The rearrangement uses TRBV27 and TRBJ2-7, with 14 positions matching TRBD2. Trimming at V came to 5 bases and at J to 11 bases, leaving 8 bases not matched to a gene. The CDR3 sequence is 14 residues long. Germline V gene sequence: CDR1 MNHEY, CDR2 SMNVEV (reference sequence). The CDR3, as DNA: TGTGCCAGCAGTCAGGGACTAGCGGGGGTCTTGGAGTACTTC. Its protein is CASSQGLAGVLEYF.

This clonotype was seen many times. The chain is built from TRBV12-3 or TRBV12-4 and TRBJ2-2, with D perhaps TRBD1 (6 bases). V lost 6 bases, J lost 9 bases, and 17 bases lay in between. The CDR3 is 14 residues long. The CDR3 nucleotides are TGTGCCAGCAGCCACGGGGACACCCGTCGGGAGCTGTTTTTT. Translation gives CASSHGDTRRELFF.

V usage is TRBV4-1 and J usage is TRBJ2-7; 7 nucleotides match TRBD1. Germline values: CDR1 MGHRA, CDR2 YSYEKL. The CDR3 length is 17 residues. With 0 bases clipped from V and 0 bases from J, the junction kept 8 bases outside the gene matches. In nucleotides, the CDR3 is TGCGCCAGCAGCCAAGATTTTAGGGGGCAACGCTCCTACGAGCAGTACTTC. It is translated as CASSQDFRGQRSYEQYF.

This clonotype was detected ten times or more. The chain has TRBV20-1 and TRBJ1-2, with a possible D match to TRBD1 (5 bases). Trimming took off 0 bases at V and 5 bases at J, with 7 bases between the two ends. The germline V gene encodes CDR1 DFQATT and CDR2 SNEGSKA (reference sequence). The CDR3 totals 12 residues. CDR3 protein: CSARDREYGYTF. CDR3 nucleotide sequence: TGCAGTGCTAGAGACAGGGAATATGGCTACACCTTC.

This clonotype was counted ten times or more. The chain links TRBV7-9 to TRBJ1-2; D ambiguous. V was pared by 5 bases and J by 5 bases, with 12 bases between. The CDR3 sequence is 13 residues long. CDR1 and CDR2 (germline): SEHNR, FQNEAQ (reference sequence). The CDR3 bases are TGTGCCAGCAGCCTATCCGGGCCTTATGGCTACACCTTC. Its translation: CASSLSGPYGYTF.

This clonotype showed up many times. This chain uses TRBV18 with TRBJ1-1; possibly TRBD1 for D (6 bases). The V end lost 4 bases, the J end lost 0 bases, and 15 bases lay between the germline ends. The germline gives CDR1 KGHSH, CDR2 LQKENI. The CDR3 extends over 16 amino acids. CDR3 coding DNA: TGTGCCAGCTCACGATCACCAGGGGTTGTGAACACTGAAGCTTTCTTT. Its translation: CASSRSPGVVNTEAFF.

This clonotype was seen ten or more times. The V and J genes are TRBV27 and TRBJ2-2; D is uncertain. The CDR3 is 17 amino acids. The ends were cut back, 2 bases at V and 2 bases at J, with 15 bases in the middle. CDR1 and CDR2 (germline): MNHEY, SMNVEV (reference sequence). The CDR3 is CASSLRLRDVNTGELFF. CDR3 bases: TGTGCCAGCAGTTTACGGCTTCGCGACGTTAACACCGGGGAGCTGTTTTTT.

The rearrangement uses TRBV12-3 or TRBV12-4 and TRBJ1-5; D perhaps matches TRBD1 (6 bases). CDR3 length equals 13 residues. In DNA, the CDR3 is TGTAACAGCAGCCGAACAGGGAATCAGCCCCAGCATTTT. This translates into CNSSRTGNQPQHF.

There are many counts of this clonotype. The chain has TRBV9 and TRBJ1-1, with a tentative D call TRBD1 (6 bases). V shed 7 bases and J shed 1 base, with 14 bases lying between them. Per germline, CDR1 SGDLS and CDR2 YYNGEE. There are 14 residues in the CDR3. The CDR3 bases are TGTGCCAGCGGTCGACAGGTAGGGAACACTGAAGCTTTCTTT. It is translated as CASGRQVGNTEAFF. Full variable domain (rest looked up from reference TRBV9 and TRBJ1-1): DSGVTQTPKHLITATGQRVTLRCSPRSGDLSVYWYQQSLDQGLQFLIQYYNGEERAKGNILERFSAQQFPDLHSELNLSSLELGDSALYFCASGRQVGNTEAFFGQGTRLTVV.

By share of the sample, this clonotype is medium-sized. The V and J genes are TRBV6-2 or TRBV6-3 and TRBJ2-7; D may match TRBD1 or TRBD2 (6 bases each). The V and J ends lost 8 bases and 4 bases respectively, with 15 bases between them. Germline values: CDR1 MNHEY, CDR2 SVGEGT. The CDR3 has 13 amino acids. The CDR3 spells CASRTAGHYEQYF. The CDR3 DNA is TGTGCCAGCCGAACCGCGGGACATTACGAGCAGTACTTC.

There are a few counts of this clonotype. The chain recombines TRBV29-1 with TRBJ1-1, with 7 bases fitting TRBD1. Germline values: CDR1 SQVTM, CDR2 ANQGSEA. V trimming: 5 bases; J trimming: 2 bases; junction bases outside the gene matches: 5. This CDR3 has 13 amino acids. CDR3 in amino acids: CSVLGQLNTEAFF. The CDR3 nucleotides are TGCAGCGTTCTGGGACAGCTTAACACTGAAGCTTTCTTT.

This clonotype has a count of ten or more. The genes are TRBV20-1 and TRBJ2-2; D is ambiguous. Germline V CDR1 and CDR2: DFQATT, SNEGSKA (reference sequence). This CDR3 spans 14 amino acids. V was shortened by 5 bases and J by 7 bases, with 17 bases between the two germline ends. The CDR3, as DNA: TGCAGTGCTCCAGCCGGGCAGGCTGGCGGGGAGCTGTTTTTT. Translation gives CSAPAGQAGGELFF.

The table lists this clonotype with many counts. The chain couples TRBV9 to TRBJ1-2, with D possibly matching TRBD1 (5 bases). Germline V lookup: CDR1 SGDLS, CDR2 YYNGEE. The length of the CDR3 is 16 residues. Between the trimmed V and J ends, which lost 0 bases and 5 bases, there was a span of 17 bases. CDR3 bases: TGTGCCAGCAGCGTAGACCGGGGCCCCGGAGGGTATGGCTACACCTTC. Translating it yields CASSVDRGPGGYGYTF.

This clonotype was observed a handful of times. The rearrangement links TRBV6-1 to TRBJ1-6; the D is unclear. The CDR3 spans 16 residues. Trimming pared 10 bases from V and 0 bases from J, leaving 16 bases between. Per germline, CDR1 MNHNS and CDR2 SASEGT. CDR3 nucleotides: TGTGCCACCTCCTCGGACGTGAGCTCCTATAATTCACCCCTCCACTTT. The encoded protein is CATSSDVSSYNSPLHF.

At least ten counts were recorded for this clonotype. The J gene is TRBJ1-2, the V gene TRBV6-6; D is undetermined. V was clipped by 7 bases and J by 0 bases, with 3 bases between them. This CDR3 is 11 amino acids long. Germline loops: CDR1 MNHNY, CDR2 SVGAGI (reference sequence). CDR3 bases: TGTGCCAGCACCGCTAACTATGGCTACACCTTC. Residues: CASTANYGYTF.

This chain joins TRBV5-1 and TRBJ2-5, with a possible D match to TRBD2 (6 bases). This CDR3 spans 15 amino acids. CDR1 and CDR2 (germline): SGHRS, YFSETQ. The germline V and J ends were trimmed by 0 bases and 2 bases, with 11 bases remaining between them. The CDR3 region has the DNA TGCGCCAGCAGCTTGGGGACTACGAGACAAGAGACCCAGTACTTC. Translation gives CASSLGTTRQETQYF.

The chain employs TRBV29-1 and TRBJ1-1; no clear D gene. Trimming shortened V by 6 bases and J by 5 bases, and 16 bases separated the two germline ends. The CDR3 totals 13 residues. Germline V CDR1 and CDR2: SQVTM, ANQGSEA. Here the CDR3 DNA reads TGCAGCGTGACCGGAGGGATAGGAACTGAAGCTTTCTTT. Translated, it gives CSVTGGIGTEAFF.

There are many counts of this clonotype. This chain links TRBV24-1 with TRBJ2-1; D not resolved. V was clipped by 3 bases and J by 0 bases, with 8 bases between them. CDR3 length: 15 amino acids. Per the germline V gene, CDR1 is KGHDR and CDR2 is SFDVKD. In DNA, the CDR3 is TGTGCCACCAGTGATCGGGTCGGCTCCTACAATGAGCAGTTCTTC. It yields the protein CATSDRVGSYNEQFF.

This clonotype was detected ten times or more. The chain links TRBV10-3 to TRBJ1-1; D perhaps matches TRBD1 (6 bases). Germline-derived CDR1 and CDR2 are ENHRY and SYGVKD. CDR3 length: 12 residues. Deletions cut 8 bases from V and 4 bases from J, with 11 bases between. CDR3 loop: CAIQGGGTEAFF. CDR3 nucleotide sequence: TGTGCCATCCAAGGAGGGGGCACTGAAGCTTTCTTT.

A remark on this clonotype: At one boundary the junction diverges from the germline segment, which might be a read error. This chain joins TRBV12-3 or TRBV12-4 and TRBJ2-7; D is ambiguous. The CDR3 runs to 12 residues. The DNA for the CDR3 is TGTGCCATCAGTTTAGCCGGCTACGAGCAGTACTTC. Its protein is CAISLAGYEQYF.

This clonotype has a count of ten or more. The rearrangement uses TRBV6-6 and TRBJ2-1, with no clear D. CDR1 is MNHNY, CDR2 SVGAGI, per germline (reference sequence). The CDR3 consists of 13 residues. Trimming shortened V by 4 bases and J by 3 bases, and 7 bases separated the two germline ends. The CDR3 region has the DNA TGTGCCAGCAGTTCGGACGGCTACAATGAGCAGTTCTTC. Residues: CASSSDGYNEQFF.